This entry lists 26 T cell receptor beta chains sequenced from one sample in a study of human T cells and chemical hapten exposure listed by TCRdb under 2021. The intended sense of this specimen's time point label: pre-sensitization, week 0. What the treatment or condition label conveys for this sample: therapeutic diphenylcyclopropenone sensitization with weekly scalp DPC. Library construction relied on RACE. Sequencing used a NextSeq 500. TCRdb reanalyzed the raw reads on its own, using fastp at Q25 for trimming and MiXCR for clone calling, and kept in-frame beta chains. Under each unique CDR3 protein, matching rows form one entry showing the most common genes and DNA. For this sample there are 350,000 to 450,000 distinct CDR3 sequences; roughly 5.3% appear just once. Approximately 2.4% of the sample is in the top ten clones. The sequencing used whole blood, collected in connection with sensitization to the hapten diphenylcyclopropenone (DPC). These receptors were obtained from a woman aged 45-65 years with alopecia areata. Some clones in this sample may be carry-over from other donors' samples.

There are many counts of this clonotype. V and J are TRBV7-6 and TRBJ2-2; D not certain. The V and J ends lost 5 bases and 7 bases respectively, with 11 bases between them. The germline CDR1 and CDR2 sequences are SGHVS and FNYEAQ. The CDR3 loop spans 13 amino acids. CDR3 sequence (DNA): TGTGCCAGCAGCCCCGTATTGTACGGGGAGCTGTTTTTT. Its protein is CASSPVLYGELFF. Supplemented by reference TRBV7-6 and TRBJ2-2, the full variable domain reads GAGVSQSPRYKVTKRGQDVALRCDPISGHVSLYWYRQALGQGPEFLTYFNYEAQQDKSGLPNDRFSAERPEGSISTLTIQRTEQRDSAMYRCASSPVLYGELFFGEGSRLTVL.

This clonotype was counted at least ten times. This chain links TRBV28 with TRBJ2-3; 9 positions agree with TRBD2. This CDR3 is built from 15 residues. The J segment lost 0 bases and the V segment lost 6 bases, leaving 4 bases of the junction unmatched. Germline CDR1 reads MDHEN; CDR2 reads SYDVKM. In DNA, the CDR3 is TGTGCCAGCAGGGCGGGGGGGGCCAGCACAGATACGCAGTATTTT. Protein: CASRAGGASTDTQYF. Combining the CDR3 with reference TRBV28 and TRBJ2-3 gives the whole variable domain DVKVTQSSRYLVKRTGEKVFLECVQDMDHENMFWYRQDPGLGLRLIYFSYDVKMKEKGDIPEGYSVSREKKERFSLILESASTNQTSMYLCASRAGGASTDTQYFGPGTRLTVL.

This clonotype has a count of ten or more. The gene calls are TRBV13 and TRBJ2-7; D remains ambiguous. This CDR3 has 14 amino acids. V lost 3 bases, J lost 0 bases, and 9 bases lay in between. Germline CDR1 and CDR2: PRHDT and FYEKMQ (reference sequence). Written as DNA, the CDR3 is TGTGCCAGCAGCTTTCGGAATAGCTCCTACGAGCAGTACTTC. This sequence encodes CASSFRNSSYEQYF.

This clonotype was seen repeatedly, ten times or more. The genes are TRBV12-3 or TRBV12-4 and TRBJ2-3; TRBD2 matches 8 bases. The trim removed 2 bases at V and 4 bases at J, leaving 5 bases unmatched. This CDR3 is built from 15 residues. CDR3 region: CASSLRGGGADTQYF. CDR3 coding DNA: TGTGCCAGCAGTTTACGGGGGGGCGGGGCAGATACGCAGTATTTT.

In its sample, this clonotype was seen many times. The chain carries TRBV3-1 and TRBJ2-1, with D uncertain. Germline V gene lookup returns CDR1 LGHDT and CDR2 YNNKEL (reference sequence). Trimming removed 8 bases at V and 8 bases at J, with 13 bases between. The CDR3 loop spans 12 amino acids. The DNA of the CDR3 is TGTGCCAGCTCGGATAGCTCCTATGAGCAGTTCTTC. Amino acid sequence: CASSDSSYEQFF.

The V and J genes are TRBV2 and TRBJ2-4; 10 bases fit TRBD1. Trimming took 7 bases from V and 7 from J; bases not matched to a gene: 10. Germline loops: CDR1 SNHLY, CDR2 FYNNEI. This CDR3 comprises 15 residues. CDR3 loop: CASKKSGTGENIQYF. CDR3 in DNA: TGTGCCAGCAAGAAGTCCGGGACAGGGGAGAACATTCAGTACTTC.

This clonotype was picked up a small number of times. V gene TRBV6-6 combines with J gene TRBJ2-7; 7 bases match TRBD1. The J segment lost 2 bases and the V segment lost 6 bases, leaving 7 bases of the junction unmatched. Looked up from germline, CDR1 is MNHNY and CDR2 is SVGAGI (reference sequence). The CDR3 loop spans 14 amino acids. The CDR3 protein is CASSPGQRAYEQYF. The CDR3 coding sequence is TGTGCCAGCAGCCCGGGACAGAGAGCCTACGAGCAGTACTTC.

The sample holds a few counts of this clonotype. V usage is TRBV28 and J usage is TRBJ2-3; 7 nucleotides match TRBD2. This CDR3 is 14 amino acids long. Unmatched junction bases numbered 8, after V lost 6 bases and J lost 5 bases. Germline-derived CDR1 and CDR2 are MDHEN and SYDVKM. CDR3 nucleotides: TGTGCCAGCAGCCCTGGGAGCGGGAAAGATACGCAGTATTTT. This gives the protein CASSPGSGKDTQYF.

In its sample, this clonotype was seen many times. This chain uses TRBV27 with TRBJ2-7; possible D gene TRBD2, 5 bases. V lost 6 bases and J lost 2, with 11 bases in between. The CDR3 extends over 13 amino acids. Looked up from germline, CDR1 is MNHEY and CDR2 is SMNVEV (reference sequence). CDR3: CASSPTNPYEQYF. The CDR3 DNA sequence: TGTGCCAGCAGCCCGACTAACCCCTACGAGCAGTACTTC.

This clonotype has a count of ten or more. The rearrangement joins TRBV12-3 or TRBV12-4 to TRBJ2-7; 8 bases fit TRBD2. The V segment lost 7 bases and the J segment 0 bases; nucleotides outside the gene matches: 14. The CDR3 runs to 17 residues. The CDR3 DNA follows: TGTGCCAGCACCTTGGGGCAAGCGGGGGCCCTCTCCTACGAGCAGTACTTC. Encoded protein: CASTLGQAGALSYEQYF.

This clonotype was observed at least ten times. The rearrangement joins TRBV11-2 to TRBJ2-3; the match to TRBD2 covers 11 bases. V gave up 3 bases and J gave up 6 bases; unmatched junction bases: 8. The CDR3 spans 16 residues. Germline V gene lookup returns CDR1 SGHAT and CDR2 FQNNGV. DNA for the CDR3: TGTGCCAGCAGCTTCGATCTAGCGGGAGGCCGGGATACGCAGTATTTT. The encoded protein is CASSFDLAGGRDTQYF.

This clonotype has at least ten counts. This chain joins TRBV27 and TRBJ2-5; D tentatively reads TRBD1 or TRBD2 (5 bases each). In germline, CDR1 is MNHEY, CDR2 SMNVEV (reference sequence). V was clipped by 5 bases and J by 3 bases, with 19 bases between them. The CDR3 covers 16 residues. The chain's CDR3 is CASSPRDLYWEETQYF. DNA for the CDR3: TGTGCCAGCAGTCCCCGGGACCTCTACTGGGAAGAGACCCAGTACTTC.

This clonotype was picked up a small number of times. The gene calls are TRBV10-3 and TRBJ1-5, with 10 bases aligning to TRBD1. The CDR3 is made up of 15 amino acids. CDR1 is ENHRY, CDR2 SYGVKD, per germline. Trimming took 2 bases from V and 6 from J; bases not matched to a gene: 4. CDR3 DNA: TGTGCCATCAGTGAGGGACAGGGGGGGAGTCAGCCCCAGCATTTT. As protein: CAISEGQGGSQPQHF.

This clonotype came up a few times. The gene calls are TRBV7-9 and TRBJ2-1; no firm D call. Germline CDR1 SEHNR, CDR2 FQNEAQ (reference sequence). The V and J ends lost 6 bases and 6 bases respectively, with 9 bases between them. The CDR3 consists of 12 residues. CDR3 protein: CASRWTGNEQFF. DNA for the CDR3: TGTGCCAGCAGATGGACGGGCAATGAGCAGTTCTTC.

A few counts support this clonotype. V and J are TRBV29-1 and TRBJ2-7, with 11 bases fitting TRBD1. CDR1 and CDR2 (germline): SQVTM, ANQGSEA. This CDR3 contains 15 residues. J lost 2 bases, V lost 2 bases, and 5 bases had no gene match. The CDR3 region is CSVEWGQGGPYEQYF. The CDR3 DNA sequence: TGCAGCGTTGAATGGGGACAGGGGGGTCCCTACGAGCAGTACTTC.

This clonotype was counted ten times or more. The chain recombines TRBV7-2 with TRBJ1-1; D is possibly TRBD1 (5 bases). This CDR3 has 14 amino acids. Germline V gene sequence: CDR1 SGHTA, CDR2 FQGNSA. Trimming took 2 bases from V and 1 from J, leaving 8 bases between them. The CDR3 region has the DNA TGTGCCAGCAGCTTATTGACAGCGAACACTGAAGCTTTCTTT. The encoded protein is CASSLLTANTEAFF.

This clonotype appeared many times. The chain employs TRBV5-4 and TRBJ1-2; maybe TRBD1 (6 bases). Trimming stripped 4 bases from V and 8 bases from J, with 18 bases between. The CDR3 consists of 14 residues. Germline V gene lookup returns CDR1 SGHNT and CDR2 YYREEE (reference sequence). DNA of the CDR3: TGTGCCAGCAGCCCTACCCCGGACAGAAGAGGCTACACCTTC. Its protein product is CASSPTPDRRGYTF.

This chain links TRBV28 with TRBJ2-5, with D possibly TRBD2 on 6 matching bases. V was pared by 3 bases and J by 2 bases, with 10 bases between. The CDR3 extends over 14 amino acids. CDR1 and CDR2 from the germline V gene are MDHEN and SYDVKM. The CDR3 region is CASSFLGRQETQYF. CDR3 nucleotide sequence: TGTGCCAGCAGTTTTTTGGGGAGGCAAGAGACCCAGTACTTC.

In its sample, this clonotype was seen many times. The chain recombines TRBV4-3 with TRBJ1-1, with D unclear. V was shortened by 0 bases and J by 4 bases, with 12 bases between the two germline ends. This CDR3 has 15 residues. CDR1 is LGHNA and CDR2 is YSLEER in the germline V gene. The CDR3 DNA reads TGCGCCAGCAGCCAAGATACGGACTTTGGCACTGAAGCTTTCTTT. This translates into CASSQDTDFGTEAFF.

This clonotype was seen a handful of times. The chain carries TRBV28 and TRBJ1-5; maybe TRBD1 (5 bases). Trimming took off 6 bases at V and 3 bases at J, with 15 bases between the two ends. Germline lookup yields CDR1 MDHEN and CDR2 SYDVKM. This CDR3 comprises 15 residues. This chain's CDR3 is CASRSGPWPNQPQHF. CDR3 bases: TGTGCCAGCAGATCAGGGCCCTGGCCCAATCAGCCCCAGCATTTT.

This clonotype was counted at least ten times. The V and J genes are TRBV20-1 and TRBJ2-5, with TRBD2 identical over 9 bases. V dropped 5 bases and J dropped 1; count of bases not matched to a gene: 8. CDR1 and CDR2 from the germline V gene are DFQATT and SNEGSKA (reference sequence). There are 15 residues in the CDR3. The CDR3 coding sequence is TGCAGTGCTTTTAGCGGGAGAGGTCCCCAAGAGACCCAGTACTTC. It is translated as CSAFSGRGPQETQYF.

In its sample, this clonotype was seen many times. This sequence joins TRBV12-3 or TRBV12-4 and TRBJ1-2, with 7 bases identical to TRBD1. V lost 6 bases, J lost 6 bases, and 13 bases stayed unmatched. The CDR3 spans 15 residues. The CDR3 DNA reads TGTGCCAGCAGCCTACAGGGGTGGGGGATGGATGGCTACACCTTC. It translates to CASSLQGWGMDGYTF.

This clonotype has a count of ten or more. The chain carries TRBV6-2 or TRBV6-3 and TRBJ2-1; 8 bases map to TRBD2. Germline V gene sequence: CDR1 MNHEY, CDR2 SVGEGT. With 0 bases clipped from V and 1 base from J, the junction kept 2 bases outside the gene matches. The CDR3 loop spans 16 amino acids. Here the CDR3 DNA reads TGTGCCAGCAGTTACTCGGCTAGCGGGTCCTACAATGAGCAGTTCTTC. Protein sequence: CASSYSASGSYNEQFF.

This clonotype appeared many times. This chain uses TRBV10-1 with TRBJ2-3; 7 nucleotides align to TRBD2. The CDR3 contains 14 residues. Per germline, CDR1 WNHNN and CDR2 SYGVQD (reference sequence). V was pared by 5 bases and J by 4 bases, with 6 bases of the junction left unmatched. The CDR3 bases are TGCGCCAGCAGTCCCCACGCGGGGGCAGATACGCAGTATTTT. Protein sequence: CASSPHAGADTQYF.

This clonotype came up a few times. CDR3 DNA: TGCAGCGTTGAAGGTATAGGGGGCGCGTCCTACGAGCAGTACTTC. This translates into CSVEGIGGASYEQYF. The chain carries TRBV29-1 and TRBJ2-7, with TRBD1 identical over 7 bases. The junction had 7 bases not matched to a gene; V was cut back by 1 base and J by 1 base. This CDR3 comprises 15 residues. Germline-derived CDR1 and CDR2 are SQVTM and ANQGSEA.

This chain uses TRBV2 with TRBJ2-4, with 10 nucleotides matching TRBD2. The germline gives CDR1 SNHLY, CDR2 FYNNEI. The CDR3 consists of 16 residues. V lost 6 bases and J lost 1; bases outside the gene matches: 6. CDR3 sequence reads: CASRTSGQRAKNIQYF. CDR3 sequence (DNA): TGTGCCAGCAGGACTAGCGGGCAGAGGGCCAAAAACATTCAGTACTTC.